Detailed here is one T cell receptor (beta chain). Its antigen is currently not known. Per-base qualities were not stored, and no clone one base away is much larger. TCR CDR3 regions were amplified from genomic DNA by multiplex PCR using the deep immunoSEQ assay. For each cell subset, the extracted genomic DNA was distributed evenly across all wells of several immunoSEQ 96-well plates, and each plate served as one replicate. Each replicate PCR for sorted subsets received about 200 ng genomic DNA, equal to tens of thousands of T cell genomes. Purified libraries were quantified with a Qubit 3.0 fluorometer, sized on a Bioanalyzer 2100, and re-quantified with the KAPA Library Quantification kit. Every immunoSEQ 96-well plate was sequenced on a separate single-read 150-cycle Illumina NextSeq 550 flow cell. Concerning the study's data processing: Because the immunoSEQ output included only junctional sequences and no quality scores, the filtering could not be the same as the filtering used for full-length reads. Sequences were annotated with PyIR, a Python wrapper for IgBLAST v1.9, using IMGT germline references to assign V/J genes and CDR3. Any read was removed if the V/J assignment was weak (E-value above 1e-6), the CDR3 was missing, or the read contained stop codons, out-of-frame junctions, or ambiguous translated residues. V3J clonotypes were defined by identical inferred V gene, J gene, and CDR3 amino acid sequence. Percentage overlap between repertoires was computed as shared unique clonotypes divided by the size of the smaller repertoire. Three approaches were used to assess repertoire richness: RTK rarefaction, the Chao1 estimator, and Recon v2.1 estimates of unobserved clonotypes. For all TCRbeta clonotypes obtained by the gDNA method from a few donors, generation probabilities were computed with OLGA. TCRdb obtained this table from immuneACCESS and retained in-frame rearrangements with V and J assigned. These tables miss some clones; where compared with another copy, unresolved V genes account for less than half of the shortfall, and the remainder is unexplained. V, J and clone size are taken as reported in that table, and D and trimming were inferred from the DNA itself. This sample holds about 2.1 million clones; under 95% were observed only once. The top ten hold around 1.7% of the sample.

The data stem from a study of shared clonotypes between healthy human individuals (TCRdb year 2020). Concerning the study at large: Three men and a couple of women, aged 18 to 49 years, made up the cohort. Per donor, three plates each were used for CD4 naive and CD4 memory, two for CD8 naive, and one for CD8 memory. The study deeply sequenced blood TCR repertoires of about 5 healthy adults to estimate repertoire size and the extent of clonotype sharing between individuals. To increase sequencing depth and limit assay-specific biases, TCR repertoire library preparation and sequencing were carried out by different laboratories using diverse techniques. Per donor, leukapheresis produced somewhere between about 0.94 and 8.9 billion PBMCs. Results and caveats for the whole study, not just this receptor: Because the study included a small number of donors, the genetic and exposure-history diversity represented was limited. Pairwise subsampling led to the expectation that sequencing depth would affect the degree of clonotype sharing among donors. Estimated clonotype richness was generally larger for naive than for memory subsets. Only blood was sampled, and tissue TCR repertoires likely differ from those in blood. Compared with non-shared clonotypes, clonotypes shared by all four sorted-subset donors had higher generation probabilities. When a few donors were compared, the shared fraction of clonotypes was about 5% for naive CD4, 3% to 4% for naive CD8, about 2.5% for memory CD4, and approximately 0.4% for memory CD8. Even with the large sequencing depth, rarefaction of the sorted-subset datasets indicated that sequencing was incomplete.

The CDR3 numbers 15 residues from cysteine through phenylalanine. Of the read, only the CDR3 DNA is kept; its 45 bases are in frame from base 1. Taken from the germline V gene, the CDR1 and CDR2 loops are MGHRA and YSYEKL. Deletion took 4 bases off V and 3 bases off J, with a span of 15 bases between the germline ends. CD8 naive samples were obtained by positive selection for CCR7 among CD45RO-negative cells, yielding a CD45RA+CCR7+ population from which TemRA cells were excluded. The donors were healthy, HIV-negative adults who had no recently reported acute infections or vaccinations. Every donor was a Caucasian adult residing in Nashville, Tennessee, USA. Blood was obtained by leukapheresis, after which PBMCs were separated by Ficoll-Histopaque density gradient centrifugation and cryopreserved in liquid nitrogen vapor phase. Analytical flow cytometry was used to check the purity and quantity of each magnetically sorted T cell population. Genomic DNA was isolated from every sorted fraction and measured by UV absorbance on a Nanodrop 2000c.

The sample taken for sequencing was naive CD8+ T cells from PBMCs. According to the study, the label for this sample's cell subset or site signals: CD45RA+CCR7+. The receptor comes from a man aged 18 to 29 in good health. Some clones in this sample may be carry-over from other donors' samples. The rearrangement joined TRBV4-1 to TRBJ1-1; the D region possibly corresponds to TRBD1 (5 bases align). For the CDR3, the sequence is CASSPSEGFDTEAFF. The nucleotide sequence reads TGCGCCAGCAGCCCTTCCGAGGGGTTCGACACTGAAGCTTTCTTT.